Below, 17 T cell receptor beta chains from the same sample are listed, as sequenced in a study of OX40 agonist ivuxolimab in advanced cancers. The table came from immunoSEQ multiplex PCR; TCRdb's copy has only in-frame clones and leaves some out. The sample records 60,000 or so clones, more than 70% being singletons. The sequenced sample was CD4+ or CD8+ T cells sorted from blood, obtained in a trial of the OX40 agonist ivuxolimab. The source of these receptors is an adult with an advanced solid tumor such as melanoma, head and neck, liver or kidney cancer.

This clone occurred a few times. The chain joins TRBV29-1 to TRBJ2-1; D is uncertain. Germline CDR1 and CDR2: SQVTM and ANQGSEA. V was clipped by 1 base and J by 6 bases, with 13 bases between them. The CDR3 has 14 residues. The DNA of the CDR3 is TGCAGCGTTGAAGTAGTGGTAGTTGGCAATGAGCAGTTCTTC. This codes for CSVEVVVVGNEQFF.

The V call is TRBV2, the J call TRBJ2-5, with unresolved D. The CDR3 is 13 residues long. The ends were cut back, 5 bases at V and 3 bases at J, with 10 bases in the middle. Germline assignment: CDR1 SNHLY and CDR2 FYNNEI. CDR3 sequence reads: CASSLGSKETQYF. CDR3 DNA: TGTGCCAGCAGTCTAGGATCCAAAGAGACCCAGTACTTC. Full variable domain (missing parts from reference TRBV2 and TRBJ2-5): EPEVTQTPSHQVTQMGQEVILRCVPISNHLYFYWYRQILGQKVEFLVSFYNNEISEKSEIFDDQFSVERPDGSNFTLKIRSTKLEDSAMYFCASSLGSKETQYFGPGTRLLVL.

The V gene is TRBV4-3, the J gene TRBJ1-1; TRBD1 is a possible D gene (6 bases). Germline V gene lookup returns CDR1 LGHNA and CDR2 YSLEER. V lost 0 bases and J lost 4, with 18 bases in between. The CDR3 sequence is 17 residues long. The CDR3: CASSQDGGTGLGTEAFF. DNA for the CDR3: TGCGCCAGCAGCCAAGATGGGGGTACAGGGCTCGGCACTGAAGCTTTCTTT.

The rearrangement links TRBV6-5 to TRBJ2-6; tentative D call: TRBD2 (5 bases). The V gene's germline CDR1 is MNHEY and CDR2 SVGAGI. There are 15 residues in the CDR3. V dropped 2 bases and J dropped 0 bases, with 5 bases sitting between them. The CDR3 DNA reads TGTGCCAGCAGTTACAGCGGCTCTGGGGCCAACGTCCTGACTTTC. Protein product: CASSYSGSGANVLTF.

The chain joins TRBV2 to TRBJ2-5; D possibly matches TRBD1 or TRBD2 (6 bases each). The V gene's germline CDR1 is SNHLY and CDR2 FYNNEI. The CDR3 sequence is 14 residues long. The CDR3 reads CAANRGGRQETQYF. Written as DNA, the CDR3 is TGTGCGGCAAACAGAGGGGGGCGCCAAGAGACCCAGTACTTC.

This clone was seen a single time. The V and J genes are TRBV9 and TRBJ1-3; D remains unclear. Deletions cut 0 bases from V and 1 base from J, with 2 bases between. The CDR3 contains 13 residues. Germline CDR1 is SGDLS and CDR2 is YYNGEE. The CDR3 loop reads CASSVESGNTIYF. The DNA for the CDR3 is TGTGCCAGCAGCGTAGAGTCTGGAAACACCATATATTTT.

The V call is TRBV7-8, the J call TRBJ2-2, with 12 bases lining up with TRBD2. V lost 5 bases and J lost 8; bases outside the gene matches: 9. CDR1 and CDR2 from the germline V gene are SGHVS and FQNEAQ. This CDR3 spans 16 amino acids. The CDR3 sequence: CASSTRGLAGGGELFF. As DNA, the CDR3 is TGTGCCAGCAGCACTCGGGGACTAGCGGGCGGTGGGGAGCTGTTTTTT.

This sequence joins TRBV18 and TRBJ2-2; no clear D gene. The CDR3 length is 12 residues. Germline V lookup: CDR1 KGHSH, CDR2 LQKENI. Trimming stripped 2 bases from V and 6 bases from J, with 4 bases between. The CDR3 DNA reads TGTGCCAGCTCACCAACTGCCGGGGAGCTGTTTTTT. Encoded protein: CASSPTAGELFF.

In its sample, this clone was seen a few times. V and J are TRBV19 and TRBJ1-2, with a possible D match to TRBD1 (6 bases). Germline CDR1 and CDR2: LNHDA and SQIVND (reference sequence). Trimming removed 9 bases from V and 1 base from J, with 12 bases in between. There are 13 residues in the CDR3. CDR3: CASRTELNYGYTF. Written as DNA, the CDR3 is TGTGCCAGCAGGACAGAACTTAACTATGGCTACACCTTC.

The J gene is TRBJ1-6, the V gene TRBV5-6; 11 bases match TRBD1. This CDR3 has 16 amino acids. V was pared by 0 bases and J by 8 bases, with 4 bases of the junction left unmatched. Germline lookup yields CDR1 SGHDT and CDR2 YYEEEE. CDR3 sequence reads: CASSLGPGQGDSPLHF. In DNA form, the CDR3 reads TGTGCCAGCAGCTTGGGTCCGGGACAGGGGGATTCACCCCTCCACTTT. Complete variable domain (other parts from reference TRBV5-6 and TRBJ1-6): DAGVTQSPTHLIKTRGQQVTLRCSPKSGHDTVSWYQQALGQGPQFIFQYYEEEERQRGNFPDRFSGHQFPNYSSELNVNALLLGDSALYLCASSLGPGQGDSPLHFGNGTRLTVT.

The rearrangement links TRBV7-2 to TRBJ2-2; tentative D call: TRBD1 (5 bases). V lost 1 base and J lost 4, with 13 bases in between. This CDR3 is built from 16 residues. CDR1 SGHTA and CDR2 FQGNSA come from the germline V gene. CDR3 residues: CASSLVRAAGTGELFF. The CDR3 nucleotides are TGTGCCAGCAGCTTAGTCAGGGCGGCCGGCACCGGGGAGCTGTTTTTT.

The genes are TRBV7-9 and TRBJ2-7; D may be TRBD1 (5 bases). The CDR3 is 15 residues long. Germline CDR1 SEHNR, CDR2 FQNEAQ (reference sequence). The V and J ends lost 5 bases and 1 base respectively, with 15 bases between them. Here the CDR3 reads CASSPTGWASYEQYF. The CDR3, as DNA: TGTGCCAGCAGCCCAACAGGTTGGGCTTCCTACGAGCAGTACTTC.

J is TRBJ2-1 and V is TRBV25-1, with D perhaps TRBD1 (5 bases). V shed 2 bases and J shed 9 bases, with 8 bases lying between them. CDR1 is MGHDK and CDR2 is SYGVNS in the germline V gene. This CDR3 has 12 amino acids. As DNA, the CDR3 is TGTGCCAGCAGTGAACAGGGTTTTGAGCAGTTCTTC. This translates into CASSEQGFEQFF.

V is TRBV9 and J is TRBJ2-3; 11 bases align to TRBD2. Germline assignment: CDR1 SGDLS and CDR2 YYNGEE. The CDR3 is made up of 16 amino acids. Trimming removed 2 bases from V and 5 bases from J; junction bases left unmatched: 7. The DNA for the CDR3 is TGTGCCAGCAGCGTGGCTAGCGGGGGGAATATAGATACGCAGTATTTT. Its translation is CASSVASGGNIDTQYF.

J is TRBJ1-1 and V is TRBV27; D gene unclear. The CDR3 runs 13 residues. Trimming removed 1 base at V and 1 base at J, with 4 bases between. Germline V gene data show CDR1 as MNHEY and CDR2 as SMNVEV (reference sequence). CDR3 sequence reads: CASSLWGNTEAFF. CDR3 nucleotide sequence: TGTGCCAGCAGTTTATGGGGGAACACTGAAGCTTTCTTT.

The count of this clone is one. The genes are TRBV28 and TRBJ2-7, with TRBD1 identical over 9 bases. Germline-derived CDR1 and CDR2 are MDHEN and SYDVKM. The junction had 8 bases not matched to a gene; V was cut back by 5 bases and J by 6 bases. The CDR3 length is 14 residues. The CDR3 loop is CASSLGQGSLEQYF. The DNA of the CDR3 is TGTGCCAGCAGTCTTGGACAGGGGTCCCTCGAGCAGTACTTC. The variable domain in full, completed from reference TRBV28 and TRBJ2-7, reads DVKVTQSSRYLVKRTGEKVFLECVQDMDHENMFWYRQDPGLGLRLIYFSYDVKMKEKGDIPEGYSVSREKKERFSLILESASTNQTSMYLCASSLGQGSLEQYFGPGTRLTVT.

V usage is TRBV28 and J usage is TRBJ2-5, with TRBD2 matching 7 bases. CDR1 MDHEN and CDR2 SYDVKM come from the germline V gene. V lost 7 bases, J lost 5 bases, and 10 bases stayed unmatched. CDR3 length: 14 amino acids. In DNA, the CDR3 is TGTGCCAGCATTGGCGGGGGTGAGGGGGAGACCCAGTACTTC. Amino acids: CASIGGGEGETQYF.